A selection of T cell receptor beta chains follows, all from one sample in a study of blood T cell repertoires in COVID-19. Measured with immunoSEQ multiplex PCR; TCRdb has only the in-frame clones, and not every one. The table has 150,000 to 200,000 clones, 65% to 85% seen once. Sample: peripheral blood. These receptors all stem from a man in his fifties or sixties with active or convalescent COVID-19. Each CDR3 is given with its conserved first and last residue. The order of the fields is clone size, D gene, J gene, V gene, CDR3 protein, CDR3 DNA. D genes are given only for firm matches. Clone size, where shown, is once, few, many, or a class for clones that have expanded.

clone_size: NA; d_call: TRBD2; j_call: TRBJ2-1; v_call: TRBV24-1; cdr3_aa: CATSGKRESNEQFF; cdr3_nt: TGTGCCACCAGTGGGAAGCGGGAGTCGAATGAGCAGTTCTTC
clone_size: many; d_call: TRBD1; j_call: TRBJ1-4; v_call: TRBV2; cdr3_aa: CASRDRVGVEKLFF; cdr3_nt: TGTGCCAGCAGAGACAGGGTTGGAGTTGAAAAACTGTTTTTT
clone_size: NA; d_call: NA; j_call: TRBJ1-1; v_call: TRBV28; cdr3_aa: CASSLGWTEAFF; cdr3_nt: TGTGCCAGCAGTTTAGGCTGGACTGAAGCTTTCTTT
clone_size: NA; d_call: TRBD1; j_call: TRBJ1-1; v_call: TRBV5-5; cdr3_aa: CASSHGTGRLNTEAFF; cdr3_nt: TGTGCCAGCAGCCACGGGACAGGAAGACTGAACACTGAAGCTTTCTTT
clone_size: NA; d_call: NA; j_call: TRBJ1-6; v_call: TRBV12-3/TRBV12-4; cdr3_aa: CASSTGNSPLHF; cdr3_nt: TGTGCCAGCAGCACAGGGAATTCACCCCTCCACTTT
clone_size: many; d_call: TRBD2; j_call: TRBJ2-7; v_call: TRBV7-6; cdr3_aa: CASSLNLGLAGGSEQYF; cdr3_nt: TGTGCCAGCAGCTTAAACCTAGGACTAGCGGGAGGTAGCGAGCAGTACTTC
clone_size: few; d_call: TRBD1; j_call: TRBJ1-5; v_call: TRBV28; cdr3_aa: CASAGGGNQPQHF; cdr3_nt: TGTGCCAGTGCAGGGGGCGGAAATCAGCCCCAGCATTTT
clone_size: NA; d_call: NA; j_call: TRBJ2-5; v_call: TRBV28; cdr3_aa: CASRPTRSLVETQYF; cdr3_nt: TGTGCCAGCAGACCGACTAGAAGCTTGGTGGAGACCCAGTACTTC
clone_size: NA; d_call: TRBD2; j_call: TRBJ2-2; v_call: TRBV5-1; cdr3_aa: CASAGLAGTGELFF; cdr3_nt: TGCGCCAGCGCGGGACTAGCGGGAACCGGGGAGCTGTTTTTT
clone_size: NA; d_call: NA; j_call: TRBJ1-2; v_call: TRBV12-3/TRBV12-4; cdr3_aa: CASSPPSGSGYTF; cdr3_nt: TGTGCCAGCAGCCCCCCCAGCGGGTCGGGCTACACCTTC
clone_size: NA; d_call: TRBD1; j_call: TRBJ2-7; v_call: TRBV15; cdr3_aa: CATKYRGTYEQYF; cdr3_nt: TGTGCCACCAAGTACAGGGGTACTTACGAGCAGTACTTC
clone_size: NA; d_call: NA; j_call: TRBJ1-3; v_call: TRBV9; cdr3_aa: CASSESGDGNTIYF; cdr3_nt: TGTGCCAGCAGCGAGTCCGGGGATGGAAACACCATATATTTT
clone_size: NA; d_call: TRBD2; j_call: TRBJ2-5; v_call: TRBV12-3/TRBV12-4; cdr3_aa: CASTLRRGETQYF; cdr3_nt: TGTGCCAGCACCTTACGGCGGGGGGAGACCCAGTACTTC
clone_size: few; d_call: NA; j_call: TRBJ1-6; v_call: TRBV5-4; cdr3_aa: CATSGAPNDNSPLHF; cdr3_nt: TGTGCCACCAGCGGGGCCCCCAACGATAATTCACCCCTCCACTTT
clone_size: few; d_call: TRBD1; j_call: TRBJ2-3; v_call: TRBV24-1; cdr3_aa: CATSDPGQGTDTQYF; cdr3_nt: TGTGCCACCAGTGACCCGGGACAGGGAACAGATACGCAGTATTTT
clone_size: NA; d_call: NA; j_call: TRBJ2-5; v_call: TRBV2; cdr3_aa: CASSRLPTGETQYF; cdr3_nt: TGTGCCAGCAGCCGACTTCCTACTGGGGAGACCCAGTACTTC
clone_size: NA; d_call: NA; j_call: TRBJ1-1; v_call: TRBV10-3; cdr3_aa: CAISGGGTEAFF; cdr3_nt: TGTGCCATCAGCGGTGGCGGCACTGAAGCTTTCTTT
clone_size: NA; d_call: TRBD1; j_call: TRBJ1-4; v_call: TRBV5-4; cdr3_aa: CASSLRDRGRSEKLFF; cdr3_nt: TGTGCCAGCAGCTTGCGGGACAGGGGGCGAAGTGAAAAACTGTTTTTT
clone_size: NA; d_call: TRBD1; j_call: TRBJ2-2; v_call: TRBV30; cdr3_aa: CAWSGDRGRTGELFF; cdr3_nt: TGTGCCTGGAGTGGGGACAGGGGGCGGACCGGGGAGCTGTTTTTT
clone_size: NA; d_call: TRBD1; j_call: TRBJ1-4; v_call: TRBV10-2; cdr3_aa: CASKGTGNEKLFF; cdr3_nt: TGCGCCAGCAAGGGGACAGGGAATGAAAAACTGTTTTTT
clone_size: few; d_call: TRBD2; j_call: TRBJ2-7; v_call: TRBV18; cdr3_aa: CASSPSEFGLGYEQYF; cdr3_nt: TGTGCCAGCTCACCTTCCGAATTTGGACTAGGCTACGAGCAGTACTTC
clone_size: NA; d_call: NA; j_call: TRBJ2-2; v_call: TRBV7-9; cdr3_aa: CASSQGWERTGELFF; cdr3_nt: TGTGCCAGCAGCCAGGGGTGGGAGAGGACCGGGGAGCTGTTTTTT
clone_size: NA; d_call: NA; j_call: TRBJ1-1; v_call: TRBV6-5; cdr3_aa: CASGRDFATEAFF; cdr3_nt: TGTGCCAGCGGCCGGGACTTTGCCACTGAAGCTTTCTTT
clone_size: NA; d_call: NA; j_call: TRBJ2-3; v_call: TRBV12-5; cdr3_aa: CASGYSTDTQYF; cdr3_nt: TGTGCTAGTGGCTACTCCACAGATACGCAGTATTTT
clone_size: NA; d_call: TRBD1; j_call: TRBJ2-7; v_call: TRBV28; cdr3_aa: CASSLTSRGQYEQYF; cdr3_nt: TGTGCCAGCAGTTTGACGTCCAGGGGGCAGTACGAGCAGTACTTC
clone_size: NA; d_call: NA; j_call: TRBJ1-4; v_call: TRBV4-1; cdr3_aa: CASSRTRGVYEKLFF; cdr3_nt: TGCGCCAGCAGCCGGACCAGGGGAGTCTATGAAAAACTGTTTTTT
clone_size: NA; d_call: TRBD1; j_call: TRBJ1-1; v_call: TRBV25-1; cdr3_aa: CASSSPIWDSPHPEAFF; cdr3_nt: TGTGCCAGCAGTTCCCCCATCTGGGACAGCCCCCACCCTGAAGCTTTCTTT
clone_size: NA; d_call: NA; j_call: TRBJ2-1; v_call: TRBV7-9; cdr3_aa: CASNPGTLLVASGTPVLFF; cdr3_nt: NA
clone_size: NA; d_call: NA; j_call: TRBJ2-1; v_call: TRBV11-2; cdr3_aa: CASSLWRDDEQFF; cdr3_nt: TGTGCCAGCAGCTTATGGAGGGACGATGAGCAGTTCTTC
clone_size: NA; d_call: TRBD1; j_call: TRBJ1-1; v_call: TRBV7-2; cdr3_aa: CASSAGTANTEAFF; cdr3_nt: TGTGCCAGCAGCGCAGGGACAGCGAACACTGAAGCTTTCTTT
clone_size: NA; d_call: TRBD1; j_call: TRBJ1-6; v_call: TRBV6-1; cdr3_aa: CASSEWRGQGVSPLHF; cdr3_nt: TGTGCCAGCAGTGAATGGAGAGGACAGGGTGTATCCCCCCTCCACTTT
clone_size: NA; d_call: TRBD2; j_call: TRBJ2-1; v_call: TRBV7-2; cdr3_aa: CASSSGGRGGYNEQFF; cdr3_nt: TGTGCCAGCAGCTCCGGCGGGAGAGGAGGTTACAATGAGCAGTTCTTC
clone_size: NA; d_call: TRBD1; j_call: TRBJ2-2; v_call: TRBV5-1; cdr3_aa: CASSAVQGSGTGELFF; cdr3_nt: TGCGCCAGCAGCGCCGTACAGGGGTCAGGGACCGGGGAGCTGTTTTTT
clone_size: NA; d_call: NA; j_call: TRBJ1-4; v_call: TRBV4-2; cdr3_aa: CASSQDRGVSGEKLFF; cdr3_nt: TGTGCCAGCAGCCAAGATCGCGGGGTGTCTGGTGAAAAACTGTTTTTT
clone_size: NA; d_call: NA; j_call: TRBJ1-2; v_call: TRBV5-1; cdr3_aa: CASSLKGTPDYGYTF; cdr3_nt: TGCGCCAGCAGCTTGAAAGGGACTCCGGACTATGGCTACACCTTC
clone_size: many; d_call: TRBD2; j_call: TRBJ2-3; v_call: TRBV11-3; cdr3_aa: CASSLGGTSGLTDTQYF; cdr3_nt: TGTGCCAGCAGCTTGGGAGGGACTAGCGGCCTCACAGATACGCAGTATTTT
clone_size: NA; d_call: NA; j_call: TRBJ2-5; v_call: TRBV7-2; cdr3_aa: CASIPSAQETQYF; cdr3_nt: TGTGCCAGCATCCCTAGCGCTCAAGAGACCCAGTACTTC
clone_size: NA; d_call: TRBD2; j_call: TRBJ2-1; v_call: TRBV18; cdr3_aa: CASASRTSGRSNEQFF; cdr3_nt: TGTGCCAGCGCATCACGAACTAGCGGGAGGAGTAATGAGCAGTTCTTC
clone_size: NA; d_call: TRBD1; j_call: TRBJ2-7; v_call: TRBV5-4; cdr3_aa: CASSSGTDIPRAYF; cdr3_nt: TGTGCCAGCAGCTCCGGGACAGACATCCCACGTGCGTACTTC
clone_size: NA; d_call: TRBD1; j_call: TRBJ1-2; v_call: TRBV19; cdr3_aa: CASSGTGTYGYTF; cdr3_nt: TGTGCCAGTTCCGGGACAGGGACCTATGGCTACACCTTC
clone_size: NA; d_call: TRBD1; j_call: TRBJ1-4; v_call: TRBV9; cdr3_aa: CASSGSLTGGGEKLFF; cdr3_nt: TGTGCCAGCAGCGGATCCCTCACAGGGGGCGGTGAAAAACTGTTTTTT
clone_size: NA; d_call: NA; j_call: TRBJ1-2; v_call: TRBV4-1; cdr3_aa: CASSQVKQAYGYTF; cdr3_nt: TGCGCCAGCAGCCAAGTGAAGCAGGCCTATGGCTACACCTTC
clone_size: NA; d_call: NA; j_call: TRBJ2-5; v_call: TRBV30; cdr3_aa: CAWSSRGYFETQYF; cdr3_nt: TGTGCCTGGAGTTCGCGGGGCTACTTTGAGACCCAGTACTTC
clone_size: NA; d_call: NA; j_call: TRBJ2-7; v_call: TRBV7-2; cdr3_aa: CASSIHSDPPYEQYF; cdr3_nt: TGTGCCAGCAGCATCCATAGCGACCCGCCCTACGAGCAGTACTTC
clone_size: NA; d_call: NA; j_call: TRBJ2-1; v_call: TRBV4-1; cdr3_aa: CASSQDEAGGAYNEQFF; cdr3_nt: TGCGCCAGCAGCCAAGATGAAGCGGGTGGAGCTTACAATGAGCAGTTCTTC